This T cell receptor beta chain was identified during a study of metastatic and nonmetastatic thyroid tumors (TCRdb year 2020). In the study overall: Repertoires from peripheral blood and from tumor or nodule tissue samples of malignant and benign thyroid patients were compared. Points the paper makes about the study in general: TCR beta diversity was reported as significantly higher in malignant tumors than in benign nodules, in both blood and tumor samples.

No treatment had been received by any patient before thyroid surgery. Using T-cell receptor beta sequencing, the study looked back at clinical samples from patients collected from 2012 to 2018. The CDR3 contains 14 residues, cysteine and phenylalanine counted. Only the CDR3 DNA stays, 42 bases, in frame from base 1. The germline V gene (reference sequence) provides CDR1 DFQATT and CDR2 SNEGSKA. V sheds 3 bases and J sheds 2 bases, leaving 14 bases between their ends. The library was obtained by PCR. Sequenced using an Illumina HiSeq 4000. High-throughput sequencing was used to profile the CDR3 region of the TCR beta-chain in every patient. The authors processed their data as follows. The researchers built a classifier to tell apart papillary thyroid cancer patients with distant metastasis, based on CDR3 differences among clinicopathological groups. To measure repertoire diversity the researchers used the Shannon index, while the Morisita-Horn index served to gauge how similar the tumor and blood repertoires were. TCRdb passed the public sequencing reads through fastp at Q25 and MiXCR, retaining productive beta sequences. These V and J calls originate from TCRdb's pipeline instead of the authors' own analysis. A total of roughly 32,000 clones appear in this sample, 18% of them only once. Together, the top ten hold under 12% of the sample.

With respect to this clone: Its specific antigen is unknown. No much larger clonotype is one base removed from it; base qualities were not supplied.

This chain joins TRBV20-1 to TRBJ2-7, with the D gene possibly TRBD1 or TRBD2, each one fitting 5 bases. The sequence derives from a female donor with papillary thyroid cancer or a benign thyroid nodule (not recorded which). Some clones in this sample may be carry-over from other donors' samples. Specimen: blood. The CDR3 loop reads CSARGPGRTYEQYF. Read as DNA, the sequence is TGCAGTGCTAGGGGGCCGGGACGTACCTACGAGCAGTACTTC.